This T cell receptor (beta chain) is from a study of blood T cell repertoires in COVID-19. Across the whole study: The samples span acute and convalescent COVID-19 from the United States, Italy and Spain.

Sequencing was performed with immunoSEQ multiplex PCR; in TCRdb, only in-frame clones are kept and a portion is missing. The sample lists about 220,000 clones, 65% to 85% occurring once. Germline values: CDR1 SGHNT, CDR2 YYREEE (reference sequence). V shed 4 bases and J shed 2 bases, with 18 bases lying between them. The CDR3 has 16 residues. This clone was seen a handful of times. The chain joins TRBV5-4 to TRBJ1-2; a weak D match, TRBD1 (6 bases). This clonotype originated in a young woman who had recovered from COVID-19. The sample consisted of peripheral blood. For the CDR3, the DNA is TGTGCCAGCAGCGGAGACCCAGGGGACACCAACTATGGCTACACCTTC. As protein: CASSGDPGDTNYGYTF.